The sequence of this T cell receptor (beta chain) was determined in a study of blood T cell repertoires in COVID-19. Original analysis: Quantification of nucleated cells was approximated via reference gene primer amplification. Generated by immunoSEQ multiplex PCR, the TCRdb table keeps only in-frame clones and is missing some. The V and J calls and clone size come from that table; D and trimming were worked out from the DNA. This sample yields under 95,000 clones, of which just over 85% are seen a single time; 5.1% belongs to the top ten. V lost 3 bases to trimming and J lost 7 bases; unmatched junction nucleotides: 6. CDR1 and CDR2 from the germline V gene are LGHDT and YNNKEL (reference sequence). CDR3 length: 17 residues.

The chain has TRBV3-1 (or the pseudogene TRBV3-2) and TRBJ2-1; the match to TRBD2 covers 16 bases. The receptor was derived from a human donor in a cohort sampled during active COVID-19. Sequencing was performed on peripheral blood. As DNA, the CDR3 is TGTGCCAGCAGCCACTCACCGGGACTAGCGGGAGGGAATGAGCAGTTCTTC. Its protein is CASSHSPGLAGGNEQFF.